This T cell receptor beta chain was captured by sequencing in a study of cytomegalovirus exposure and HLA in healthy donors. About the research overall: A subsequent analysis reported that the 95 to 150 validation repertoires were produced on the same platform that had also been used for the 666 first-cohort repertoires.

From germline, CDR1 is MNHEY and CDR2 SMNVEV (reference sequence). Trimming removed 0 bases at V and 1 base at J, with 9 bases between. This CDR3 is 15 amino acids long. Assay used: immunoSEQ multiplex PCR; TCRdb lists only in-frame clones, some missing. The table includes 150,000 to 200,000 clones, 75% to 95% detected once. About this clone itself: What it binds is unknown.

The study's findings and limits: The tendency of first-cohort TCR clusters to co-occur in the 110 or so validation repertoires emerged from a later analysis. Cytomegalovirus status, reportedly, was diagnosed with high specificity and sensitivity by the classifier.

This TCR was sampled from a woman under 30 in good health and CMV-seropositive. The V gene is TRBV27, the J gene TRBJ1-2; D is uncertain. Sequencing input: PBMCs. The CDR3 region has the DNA TGTGCCAGCAGTTTATCGGGGAGAAATAACTATGGCTACACCTTC. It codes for CASSLSGRNNYGYTF.